The clone carrying this T cell receptor beta chain showed up just a few times. This sample is part of a study of patients and donors after allogeneic stem cell transplantation. From the RT-PCR reads, TCRdb called clonotypes with MiXCR, one entry per CDR3 protein. The table records 150,000 to 200,000 distinct CDR3 sequences, about 24% of them present only once. There are 17 residues in the CDR3. The ends lost 0 bases at V and 5 bases at J; junction bases unmatched: 9. Germline loops: CDR1 LGHNA, CDR2 YNFKEQ. The chain couples TRBV4-2 to TRBJ2-1, with 8 nucleotides matching TRBD1. The clonotype was recovered from a human donor who was either an allogeneic HSCT recipient or a stem cell or donor lymphocyte infusion donor (not recorded which). It is not recorded whose cells these are; they may come from a transplant donor. Sequencing used blood, either unsorted or a sorted T cell fraction (not recorded which). The CDR3 nucleotides read TGTGCCAGCAGCCAAGATTTCCCGACAGGGGAACACAATGAGCAGTTCTTC. Encoded protein: CASSQDFPTGEHNEQFF.